This TCR beta chain was recovered during a study of blood T cell repertoires in COVID-19. About the research overall: Samples of COVID-19 (acute and convalescent) were obtained from the United States, Italy and Spain. From T cells, B-cell-depleted T cells, or PBMCs came the material, which was cDNA or gDNA.

Original methodology: Nucleated cell counts were estimated from reference gene primer amplification. Measured with immunoSEQ multiplex PCR; TCRdb has only the in-frame clones, and not every one. That table supplies the V and J calls and clone size; D and trimming were determined from the DNA. This table holds approximately 200,000 clones, less than 90% found once. This CDR3 region has 15 residues. Germline CDR1 SGHTA, CDR2 FQGNSA. Trimming stripped 5 bases from V and 3 bases from J, with 13 bases between. The sequenced sample was peripheral blood. The chain uses TRBV7-2 and TRBJ2-2, with D tentatively TRBD1 (6 bases). The receptor was isolated from an older man with acute or convalescent COVID-19. The CDR3 DNA reads TGTGCCAGCAGCCCATACAGGGTACACACCGGGGAGCTGTTTTTT. Translating it yields CASSPYRVHTGELFF.